This is a list of T cell receptor beta chains from one sample in a study of patients and donors after allogeneic stem cell transplantation. One entry per CDR3 protein, called by TCRdb with MiXCR from the RT-PCR reads. Among over 350,000 distinct CDR3 sequences listed, 16% were seen once. Sequencing was performed on blood, either unsorted or a sorted T cell fraction (not recorded which). All receptors come from a human donor who was either an allogeneic HSCT recipient or a stem cell or donor lymphocyte infusion donor (not recorded which). It is not recorded whose cells these are; they may come from a transplant donor. Both conserved end residues are part of each CDR3. Fields, in order: V gene, D gene, clone size, J gene, CDR3 protein, CDR3 DNA. D genes are given only for firm matches. Clone size appears in some rows only: once, few, many, or a class for an expanded clone.

TRBV5-1,TRBD1,few,TRBJ2-5,CASSSKGQGAWGNQETQYF,TGCGCCAGCAGCTCCAAGGGACAGGGGGCCTGGGGGAATCAAGAGACCCAGTACTTC
TRBV12-3/TRBV12-4,NA,many,TRBJ2-2,CASSPSSGELFF,TGTGCCAGCAGTCCATCATCCGGGGAGCTGTTTTTT
TRBV7-8,NA,many,TRBJ2-1,CASSLYYNEQFF,TGTGCCAGCAGCCTCTACTACAATGAGCAGTTCTTC
TRBV9,NA,NA,TRBJ2-1,CASRIQGFDNEQFF,TGTGCCAGCAGAATACAGGGATTCGACAATGAGCAGTTCTTC
TRBV12-3/TRBV12-4,NA,few,TRBJ1-1,CASSLYSMKTEAFF,TGTGCCAGCAGTTTGTACAGTATGAAAACTGAAGCTTTCTTT
TRBV6-1,TRBD2,few,TRBJ2-1,CASTLWDYHNEQFF,TGTGCCAGCACCCTATGGGACTACCACAATGAGCAGTTCTTC
TRBV4-1,NA,NA,TRBJ2-4,CASSQAQGRNIQYF,TGCGCCAGCAGCCAAGCGCAGGGGAGAAACATTCAGTACTTC
TRBV12-3/TRBV12-4,NA,many,TRBJ1-4,CASKRSEYEKLFF,TGTGCCAGCAAACGTTCGGAGTATGAAAAACTGTTTTTT
TRBV20-1,TRBD1,few,TRBJ1-5,CSARDNGDRGPDQPQHF,TGCAGTGCTAGAGATAACGGAGACAGGGGGCCTGATCAGCCCCAGCATTTT
TRBV5-1,TRBD1,few,TRBJ2-5,CASSLGVWDRQETQYF,TGCGCCAGCAGCTTGGGGGTCTGGGACAGACAAGAGACCCAGTACTTC
TRBV20-1,NA,NA,TRBJ1-6,CSARNWGRGNSPLHF,TGCAGTGCTAGGAACTGGGGAAGGGGAAATTCACCCCTCCACTTT
TRBV12-3/TRBV12-4,NA,few,TRBJ2-7,CASTRGPGAYEQYF,TGTGCCAGCACCCGGGGCCCGGGGGCCTACGAGCAGTACTTC
TRBV27,NA,NA,TRBJ2-2,CASSLRTGLNTGELFF,TGTGCCAGCAGTTTAAGGACGGGCTTGAACACCGGGGAGCTGTTTTTT
TRBV10-3,NA,NA,TRBJ2-7,CAINPGTDTYEQYF,TGTGCCATCAACCCCGGGACGGATACCTACGAGCAGTACTTC
TRBV5-1,TRBD1,NA,TRBJ1-2,CASSTGQGNGYTF,TGCGCCAGCAGCACCGGACAGGGGAATGGCTACACCTTC
TRBV6-5,TRBD2,NA,TRBJ2-7,CASSSDSGAYEQYF,TGTGCCAGCAGTTCCGATAGCGGGGCCTACGAGCAGTACTTC
TRBV19,TRBD1,NA,TRBJ1-3,CASSTGTGRNTIYF,TGTGCCAGTAGTACCGGGACAGGTCGAAACACCATATATTTT
TRBV19,NA,few,TRBJ1-3,CASSPGPANTIYF,TGTGCCAGTAGTCCGGGACCAGCGAACACCATATATTTT
TRBV5-1,NA,NA,TRBJ2-2,CASSLFYGELFF,TGCGCCAGCAGCTTGTTTTACGGGGAGCTGTTTTTT
TRBV7-3,TRBD2,NA,TRBJ2-7,CASSLTSGGTYEQYF,TGTGCCAGCAGCTTAACTAGCGGGGGTACCTACGAGCAGTACTTC
TRBV6-4,NA,NA,TRBJ1-1,CASRGVMVLIREAFF,TGTGCCAGCAGGGGGGTAATGGTACTTATTAGAGAAGCTTTCTTT
TRBV9,TRBD2,once,TRBJ2-5,CASSVAVQRGAQETQYF,TGTGCCAGCAGCGTAGCTGTCCAGCGGGGGGCCCAAGAGACCCAGTACTTC
TRBV9,NA,NA,TRBJ2-1,CASSVGPGGPNNEQFF,TGTGCCAGCAGCGTAGGTCCGGGGGGCCCTAACAATGAGCAGTTCTTC
TRBV29-1,NA,NA,TRBJ1-1,CSVWFRGTEAFF,TGCAGCGTTTGGTTCAGGGGCACTGAAGCTTTCTTT
TRBV12-3/TRBV12-4,TRBD2,NA,TRBJ2-5,CASSFVAGVGETQYF,TGTGCCAGCAGTTTCGTAGCGGGAGTAGGAGAGACCCAGTACTTC
TRBV6-2/TRBV6-3,NA,NA,TRBJ1-1,CASSYLTDDTEAFF,TGTGCCAGCAGTTACCTGACGGACGACACTGAAGCTTTCTTT
TRBV18,TRBD1,NA,TRBJ2-7,CASSPLIAPGTGSVEQYF,TGTGCCAGCTCACCACTTATCGCCCCCGGGACAGGATCCGTGGAGCAGTACTTC
TRBV6-2/TRBV6-3,NA,few,TRBJ1-6,CASSQSPGHNNSPLHF,TGTGCCAGCAGCCAATCTCCGGGACACAATAATTCACCCCTCCACTTT
TRBV6-5,NA,NA,TRBJ2-3,CASSFGRESSTDTQYF,TGTGCCAGCAGTTTTGGACGGGAGTCTAGCACAGATACGCAGTATTTT
TRBV6-4,NA,NA,TRBJ2-1,CARYSGSRFF,TGTGCCAGGTACTCAGGGTCGCGCTTCTTC
TRBV5-1,TRBD1,NA,TRBJ2-7,CASSSRQGTKYEQYF,TGCGCCAGCAGTTCCAGACAGGGTACGAAGTACGAGCAGTACTTC
TRBV4-3,NA,few,TRBJ2-3,CASSQETGRGDTQYF,TGCGCCAGCAGCCAAGAGACAGGGCGGGGAGATACGCAGTATTTT
TRBV9,TRBD2,NA,TRBJ2-1,CASSVDGGGAHNEQFF,TGTGCCAGCAGCGTAGATGGCGGGGGGGCCCACAATGAGCAGTTCTTC
TRBV12-3/TRBV12-4,TRBD1,few,TRBJ2-6,CASSSRTGGSKEANVLTF,TGTGCCAGCAGTTCCCGGACAGGGGGCTCGAAGGAGGCCAACGTCCTGACTTTC
TRBV30,NA,NA,TRBJ2-5,CAWGTGTPLETQYF,TGTGCCTGGGGGACCGGGACACCTCTAGAGACCCAGTACTTC
TRBV4-1,NA,few,TRBJ2-7,CASSSLVSSYEQYF,TGCGCCAGCAGCTCCCTAGTCAGCTCCTACGAGCAGTACTTC
TRBV11-2,TRBD1,NA,TRBJ1-1,CASSLEAGGGGMNTEAFF,TGTGCCAGCAGCTTAGAGGCAGGGGGCGGTGGCATGAACACTGAAGCTTTCTTT
TRBV27,TRBD2,many,TRBJ2-7,CASSSGLAYYEQYF,TGTGCCAGCAGTTCGGGACTAGCTTACTACGAGCAGTACTTC
TRBV10-3,NA,many,TRBJ2-2,CAAARTLNTGELFF,TGTGCCGCCGCTCGGACACTGAACACCGGGGAGCTGTTTTTT
TRBV10-3,TRBD2,many,TRBJ2-5,CAISRGGKTEETQYF,TGTGCCATCTCACGGGGGGGGAAGACAGAAGAGACCCAGTACTTC
TRBV20-1,TRBD1,NA,TRBJ2-7,CSARDKTGGSYEQYF,TGCAGTGCTAGGGACAAGACAGGGGGCTCCTACGAGCAGTACTTC
TRBV27,TRBD1,NA,TRBJ2-7,CASSSGTALYEQYF,TGTGCCAGCAGTTCGGGGACAGCCCTCTACGAGCAGTACTTC
TRBV28,TRBD2,few,TRBJ2-3,CASSLGPSGRSTDTQYF,TGTGCCAGCAGTTTAGGCCCTAGCGGGAGAAGCACAGATACGCAGTATTTT
TRBV11-3,TRBD2,few,TRBJ2-1,CASSPPTSDGNEQFF,TGTGCCAGCAGCCCACCGACTAGCGATGGCAATGAGCAGTTCTTC
TRBV29-1,NA,NA,TRBJ1-1,CSVHEGVNTEAFF,TGCAGCGTTCATGAGGGGGTGAACACTGAAGCTTTCTTT
TRBV20-1,NA,many,TRBJ1-5,CSARRRGGNQPQHF,TGCAGTGCTAGAAGAAGGGGCGGTAATCAGCCCCAGCATTTT